A single sample gave rise to the 12 T cell receptor beta chains below, sequenced in a study of blood T cell repertoires in COVID-19. Sequenced by immunoSEQ multiplex PCR; TCRdb stores in-frame clones only, minus some. The sample has fewer than 600,000 clones; 88% are singletons. The sample was PBMCs or T cells enriched from blood (not recorded which). The receptors were sampled from a woman aged 35 to 49 who had recovered from COVID-19.

The CDR3 loop is CASSHRTGSPLAKNIQYF. In DNA, the CDR3 is TGTGCCAGCAGCCATCGGACGGGGTCACCTCTAGCCAAAAACATTCAGTACTTC. The chain uses TRBV11-2 and TRBJ2-4, with a tentative D call TRBD2 (5 bases). With 5 bases removed from V and 0 bases from J, the gap between germline ends came to 20 bases. Germline CDR1 and CDR2: SGHAT and FQNNGV. The CDR3 is 18 amino acids.

The rearrangement joins TRBV19 to TRBJ1-2; 7 positions agree with TRBD1. Germline V gene data show CDR1 as LNHDA and CDR2 as SQIVND (reference sequence). This CDR3 region has 14 residues. Trimming took 7 bases from V and 5 from J; bases not matched to a gene: 10. The CDR3 region is CASTPSGTAYGYTF. The CDR3 DNA reads TGTGCCAGTACCCCAAGTGGGACAGCTTATGGCTACACCTTC.

This clone was seen only a few times. This rearrangement joins TRBV5-8 to TRBJ1-6; 8 bases agree with TRBD1. This CDR3 region has 13 residues. The V segment lost 4 bases and the J segment 13 bases; nucleotides outside the gene matches: 7. Per the germline V gene, CDR1 is SGHTS and CDR2 is YDEGEE. DNA of the CDR3: TGTGCCAGCAGCGCGGGACAGGCCCATCCCCTCCACTTT. It translates to CASSAGQAHPLHF.

This chain joins TRBV15 and TRBJ2-7; tentative D call: TRBD2 (6 bases). This CDR3 comprises 15 residues. Germline CDR1 LNHNV, CDR2 YYDKDF (reference sequence). The V end lost 3 bases, the J end lost 3 bases, and 15 bases lay between the germline ends. CDR3 coding DNA: TGTGCCACCAGCAGGGGGGGAGGCAAACGCTACGAGCAGTACTTC. Translating gives CATSRGGGKRYEQYF. Together with reference TRBV15 and TRBJ2-7, the CDR3 gives the full variable domain: DAMVIQNPRYQVTQFGKPVTLSCSQTLNHNVMYWYQQKSSQAPKLLFHYYDKDFNNEADTPDNFQSRRPNTSFCFLDIRSPGLGDTAMYLCATSRGGGKRYEQYFGPGTRLTVT.

The rearrangement uses TRBV30 and TRBJ1-5; unclear D gene. V gave up 6 bases and J gave up 3 bases, with 6 bases separating them. The CDR3 consists of 11 residues. The V gene's germline CDR1 is GTSNPN and CDR2 SVGIG (reference sequence). CDR3 sequence reads: CACGPNQPQHF. CDR3 DNA: TGTGCCTGTGGCCCCAATCAGCCCCAGCATTTT.

This clone was detected only once. This sequence joins TRBV6-1 and TRBJ2-7; 8 nucleotides align to TRBD1. Germline CDR1 reads MNHNS; CDR2 reads SASEGT. The CDR3 covers 19 residues. The J segment lost 3 bases and the V segment lost 0 bases, leaving 16 bases of the junction unmatched. The CDR3: CASSEALISMRQGFYEQYF. The DNA of the CDR3 is TGTGCCAGCAGTGAAGCGCTTATTAGTATGAGACAGGGGTTCTACGAGCAGTACTTC.

The V gene is TRBV5-4, the J gene TRBJ2-5; no clear D gene. V dropped 2 bases and J dropped 3 bases, with 11 bases sitting between them. CDR1 is SGHNT, CDR2 YYREEE, per germline (reference sequence). The CDR3 covers 14 residues. In nucleotides, the CDR3 is TGTGCCAGCAGCTTATACAGTAAAGAAGAGACCCAGTACTTC. Residues: CASSLYSKEETQYF.

The chain combines TRBV4-3 with TRBJ2-2; the match to TRBD2 covers 13 bases. The J segment lost 6 bases and the V segment lost 4 bases, leaving 5 bases of the junction unmatched. The germline V gene has CDR1 LGHNA and CDR2 YSLEER. CDR3 size: 16 residues. The CDR3 sequence is CASSRGTSGRAGELFF. In DNA, the CDR3 is TGCGCCAGCAGCCGAGGAACTAGCGGGAGGGCCGGGGAGCTGTTTTTT.

The chain recombines TRBV6-5 with TRBJ1-2, with D possibly matching TRBD1 (6 bases). This CDR3 contains 13 residues. V was clipped by 6 bases and J by 2 bases, with 10 bases between them. The germline gives CDR1 MNHEY, CDR2 SVGAGI. The CDR3 DNA reads as TGTGCCAGCAGCCTCGGGACAAACTATGGCTACACCTTC. Its translation: CASSLGTNYGYTF.

The chain employs TRBV11-3 and TRBJ1-5, with a tentative D call TRBD1 (6 bases). Germline V gene data show CDR1 as SGHNT and CDR2 as YENEEA. Trimming removed 6 bases from V and 4 bases from J, with 10 bases in between. The CDR3 runs 13 residues. CDR3 nucleotides: TGTGCCAGCAGTTCGGGACATAATCAGCCCCAGCATTTT. It is translated as CASSSGHNQPQHF. The whole variable domain, filled in from reference TRBV11-3 and TRBJ1-5, reads EAGVVQSPRYKIIEKKQPVAFWCNPISGHNTLYWYLQNLGQGPELLIRYENEEAVDDSQLPKDRFSAERLKGVDSTLKIQPAELGDSAVYLCASSSGHNQPQHFGDGTRLSIL.

The rearrangement links TRBV13 to TRBJ2-7; TRBD2 aligns across 8 bases. CDR1 PRHDT and CDR2 FYEKMQ come from the germline V gene (reference sequence). The CDR3 totals 15 residues. The V gene end was trimmed by 1 base and the J gene end by 0 bases; junction bases not matched to a gene: 2. In nucleotides, the CDR3 is TGTGCCAGCAGCTTAGAGGGACTAGGCTCCTACGAGCAGTACTTC. It yields the protein CASSLEGLGSYEQYF.

There are a few counts of this clone. The chain employs TRBV24-1 and TRBJ2-2; D is ambiguous. Germline V gives CDR1 KGHDR, CDR2 SFDVKD. Trimming pared 0 bases from V and 5 bases from J, leaving 6 bases between. The CDR3 is 14 amino acids. CDR3 nucleotides: TGTGCCACCAGTGATTTGGGAGAAACCGGGGAGCTGTTTTTT. It yields the protein CATSDLGETGELFF.